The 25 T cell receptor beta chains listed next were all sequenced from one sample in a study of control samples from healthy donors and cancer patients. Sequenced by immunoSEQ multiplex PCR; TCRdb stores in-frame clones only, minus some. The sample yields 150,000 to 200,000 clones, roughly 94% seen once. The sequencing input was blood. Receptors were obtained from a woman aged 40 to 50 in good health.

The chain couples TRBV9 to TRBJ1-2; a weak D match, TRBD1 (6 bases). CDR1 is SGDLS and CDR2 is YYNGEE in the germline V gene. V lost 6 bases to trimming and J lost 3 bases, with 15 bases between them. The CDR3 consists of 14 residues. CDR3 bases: TGTGCCAGCACCATTGGGGGCAGGGACTATGGCTACACCTTC. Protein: CASTIGGRDYGYTF.

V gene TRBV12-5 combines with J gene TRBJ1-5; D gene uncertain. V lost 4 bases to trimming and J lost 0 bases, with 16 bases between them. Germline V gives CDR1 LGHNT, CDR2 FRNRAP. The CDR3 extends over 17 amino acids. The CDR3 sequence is CASGSPAPGYSNQPQHF. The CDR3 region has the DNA TGTGCTAGTGGTTCCCCAGCGCCGGGATATAGCAATCAGCCCCAGCATTTT.

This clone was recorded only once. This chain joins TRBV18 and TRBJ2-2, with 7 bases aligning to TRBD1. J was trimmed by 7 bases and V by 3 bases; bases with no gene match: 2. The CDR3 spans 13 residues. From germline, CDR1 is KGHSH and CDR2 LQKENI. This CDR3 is CASSPRGNGELFF. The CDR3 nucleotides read TGTGCCAGCTCACCCAGGGGGAACGGGGAGCTGTTTTTT.

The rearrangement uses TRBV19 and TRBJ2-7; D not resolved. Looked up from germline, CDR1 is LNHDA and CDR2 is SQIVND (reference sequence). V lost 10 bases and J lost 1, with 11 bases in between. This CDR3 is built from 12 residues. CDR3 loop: CATRSVSYEQYF. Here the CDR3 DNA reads TGTGCCACCCGGAGCGTATCCTACGAGCAGTACTTC.

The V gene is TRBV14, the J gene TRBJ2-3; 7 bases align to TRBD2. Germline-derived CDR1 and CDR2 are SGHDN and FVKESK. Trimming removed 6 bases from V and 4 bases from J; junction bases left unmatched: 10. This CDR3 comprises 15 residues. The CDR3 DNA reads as TGTGCCAGCAGTGACACGGGGGGTAGCGCAGATACGCAGTATTTT. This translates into CASSDTGGSADTQYF.

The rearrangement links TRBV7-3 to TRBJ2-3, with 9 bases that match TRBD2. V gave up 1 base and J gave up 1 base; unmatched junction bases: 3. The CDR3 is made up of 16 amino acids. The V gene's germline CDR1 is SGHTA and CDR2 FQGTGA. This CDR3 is CASSLSPSGGTDTQYF. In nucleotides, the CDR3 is TGTGCCAGCAGCTTAAGTCCTAGCGGGGGCACAGATACGCAGTATTTT.

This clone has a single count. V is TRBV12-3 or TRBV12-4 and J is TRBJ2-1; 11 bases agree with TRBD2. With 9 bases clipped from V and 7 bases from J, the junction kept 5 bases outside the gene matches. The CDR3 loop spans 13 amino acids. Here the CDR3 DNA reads TGTGCCAGTTTAGCGGGGGGGCTTAATGAGCAGTTCTTC. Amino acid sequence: CASLAGGLNEQFF.

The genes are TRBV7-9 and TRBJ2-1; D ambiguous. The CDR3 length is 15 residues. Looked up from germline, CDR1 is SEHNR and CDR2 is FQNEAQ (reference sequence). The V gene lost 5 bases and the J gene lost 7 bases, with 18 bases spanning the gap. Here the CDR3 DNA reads TGTGCCAGCAGCCCCCGGACCCCTCGATTTAATGAGCAGTTCTTC. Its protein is CASSPRTPRFNEQFF.

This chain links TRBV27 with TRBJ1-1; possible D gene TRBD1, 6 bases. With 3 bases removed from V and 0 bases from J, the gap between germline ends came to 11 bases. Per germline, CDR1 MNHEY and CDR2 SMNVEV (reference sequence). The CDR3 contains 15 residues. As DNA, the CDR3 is TGTGCCAGCAGTTTTCGGGGGGACATGAACACTGAAGCTTTCTTT. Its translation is CASSFRGDMNTEAFF.

CDR3 nucleotide sequence: TGTGCCACCAGTGGGGGCAATAACTATGGCTACACCTTC. Protein sequence: CATSGGNNYGYTF. The chain joins TRBV24-1 to TRBJ1-2, with a possible D match to TRBD1 (5 bases). Per germline, CDR1 KGHDR and CDR2 SFDVKD. The CDR3 covers 13 residues. The V end lost 5 bases, the J end lost 1 base, and 7 bases lay between the germline ends.

CDR3 protein: CASRGTGSYEQYF. The DNA for the CDR3 is TGTGCCAGCAGAGGGACAGGGTCCTACGAGCAGTACTTC. The rearrangement joins TRBV2 to TRBJ2-7; the match to TRBD1 covers 9 bases. The CDR3 loop spans 13 amino acids. Germline V gene sequence: CDR1 SNHLY, CDR2 FYNNEI. Trimming cost V 6 bases and J 1 base; bases outside gene matches: 1.

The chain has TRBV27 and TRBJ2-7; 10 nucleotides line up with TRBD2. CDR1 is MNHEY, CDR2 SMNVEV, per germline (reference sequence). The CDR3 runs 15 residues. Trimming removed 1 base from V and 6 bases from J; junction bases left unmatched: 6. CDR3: CASSLLVAGGLEQYF. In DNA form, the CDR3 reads TGTGCCAGCAGTTTATTGGTAGCGGGAGGTCTCGAGCAGTACTTC.

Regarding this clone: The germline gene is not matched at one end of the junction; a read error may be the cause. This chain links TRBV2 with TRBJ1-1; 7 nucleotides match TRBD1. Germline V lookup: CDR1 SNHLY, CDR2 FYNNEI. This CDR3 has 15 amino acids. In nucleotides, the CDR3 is TGTGCCAGCAGCGAAGCGGGACAGCCGAACACTGAAGCTTTCTTT. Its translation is CASSEAGQPNTEAFF.

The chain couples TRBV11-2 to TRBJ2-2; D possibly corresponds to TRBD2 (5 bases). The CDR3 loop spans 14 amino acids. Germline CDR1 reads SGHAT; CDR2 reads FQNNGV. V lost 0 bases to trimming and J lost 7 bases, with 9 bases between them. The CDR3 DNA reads TGTGCCAGCAGCTTAGAGTCTAGCTACGGGGAGCTGTTTTTT. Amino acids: CASSLESSYGELFF.

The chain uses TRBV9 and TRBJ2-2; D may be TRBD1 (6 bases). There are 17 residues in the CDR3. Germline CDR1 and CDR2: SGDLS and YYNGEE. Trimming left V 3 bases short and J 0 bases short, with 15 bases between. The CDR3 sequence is CASSATSRGTNTGELFF. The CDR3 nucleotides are TGTGCCAGCAGCGCCACTTCCAGGGGAACGAACACCGGGGAGCTGTTTTTT.

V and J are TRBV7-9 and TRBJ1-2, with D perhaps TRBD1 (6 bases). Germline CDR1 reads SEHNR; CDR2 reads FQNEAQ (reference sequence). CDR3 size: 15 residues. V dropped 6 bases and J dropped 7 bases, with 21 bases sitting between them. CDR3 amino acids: CASRPFQGTILGYTF. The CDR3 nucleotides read TGTGCCAGCAGACCATTTCAGGGGACGATTCTTGGCTACACCTTC.

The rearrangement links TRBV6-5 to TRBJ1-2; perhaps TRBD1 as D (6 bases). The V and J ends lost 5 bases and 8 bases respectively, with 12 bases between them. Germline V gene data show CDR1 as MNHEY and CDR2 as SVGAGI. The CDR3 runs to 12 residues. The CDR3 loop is CASSKNRVGYTF. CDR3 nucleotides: TGTGCCAGCAGTAAGAACAGGGTCGGCTACACCTTC.

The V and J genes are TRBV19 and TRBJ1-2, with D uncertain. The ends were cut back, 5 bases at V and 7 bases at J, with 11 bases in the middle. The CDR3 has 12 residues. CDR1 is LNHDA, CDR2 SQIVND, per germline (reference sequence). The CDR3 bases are TGTGCCAGTAGTCCTCGGGGAACTGGCTACACCTTC. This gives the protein CASSPRGTGYTF.

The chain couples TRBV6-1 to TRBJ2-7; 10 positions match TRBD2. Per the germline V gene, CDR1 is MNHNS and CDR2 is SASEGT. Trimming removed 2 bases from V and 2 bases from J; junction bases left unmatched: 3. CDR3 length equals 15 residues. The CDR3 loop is CASSELAGEAYEQYF. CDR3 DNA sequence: TGTGCCAGCAGTGAACTAGCGGGAGAGGCCTACGAGCAGTACTTC.

CDR3 sequence (DNA): TGTGCCAGCAGCCCGCACAGGGAAGCTTTCTTT. Protein product: CASSPHREAFF. This chain connects TRBV6-6 to TRBJ1-1; D is possibly TRBD1 (5 bases). Trimming cost V 6 bases and J 8 bases, with 10 bases left between them. Germline values: CDR1 MNHNY, CDR2 SVGAGI (reference sequence). CDR3 length: 11 amino acids.

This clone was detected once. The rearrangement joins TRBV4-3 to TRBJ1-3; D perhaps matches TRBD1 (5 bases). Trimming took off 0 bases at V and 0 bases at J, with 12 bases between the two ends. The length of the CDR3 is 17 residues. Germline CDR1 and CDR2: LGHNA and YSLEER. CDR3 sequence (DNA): TGCGCCAGCAGCCAAGACTGGGGGGGGTTCTCTGGAAACACCATATATTTT. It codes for CASSQDWGGFSGNTIYF.

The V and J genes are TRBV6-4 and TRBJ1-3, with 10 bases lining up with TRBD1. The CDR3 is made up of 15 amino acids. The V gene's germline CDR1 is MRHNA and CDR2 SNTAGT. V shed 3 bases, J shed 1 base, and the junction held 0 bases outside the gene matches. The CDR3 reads CASSEDRGSGNTIYF. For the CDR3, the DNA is TGTGCCAGCAGTGAGGACAGGGGGTCTGGAAACACCATATATTTT.

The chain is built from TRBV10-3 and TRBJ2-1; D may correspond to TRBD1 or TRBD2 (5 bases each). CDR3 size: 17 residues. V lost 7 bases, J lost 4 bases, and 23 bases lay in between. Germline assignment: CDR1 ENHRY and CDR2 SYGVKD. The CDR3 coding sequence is TGTGCCATCATGGTCCGGCAGGGAGCTAACCGATACAATGAGCAGTTCTTC. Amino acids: CAIMVRQGANRYNEQFF.

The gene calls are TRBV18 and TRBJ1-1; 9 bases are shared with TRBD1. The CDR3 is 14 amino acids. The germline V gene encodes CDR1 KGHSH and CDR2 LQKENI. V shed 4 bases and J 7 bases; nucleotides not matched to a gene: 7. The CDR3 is CASSQSDRGDEAFF. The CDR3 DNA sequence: TGTGCCAGCTCACAATCGGACAGGGGAGATGAAGCTTTCTTT.

The chain's CDR3 is CASSPWTETYEQYF. For the CDR3, the DNA is TGTGCCAGCAGCCCCTGGACAGAGACCTACGAGCAGTACTTC. The chain uses TRBV3-1 (or the pseudogene TRBV3-2) and TRBJ2-7, with a possible D match to TRBD1 (6 bases). Trimming stripped 4 bases from V and 2 bases from J, with 12 bases between. CDR1 and CDR2 (germline): LGHDT, YNNKEL (reference sequence). The CDR3 totals 14 residues.